This T cell receptor beta chain emerged from a study of blood T cell repertoires in COVID-19. Study-wide context: Spain, Italy and the United States supplied samples that represented acute and convalescent COVID-19. Sources were T cells, B-cell-depleted T cells, or PBMCs; the material itself was cDNA or gDNA.

V lost 6 bases and J 7 bases, leaving 16 bases between the germline ends. The CDR3 has 15 amino acids. The germline V gene has CDR1 MNHEY and CDR2 SMNVEV (reference sequence). Authors' data handling: Amplification from reference gene primers served as the basis for estimated nucleated cell counts. Assay used: immunoSEQ multiplex PCR; TCRdb lists only in-frame clones, some missing. V and J calls and clone size follow that table, whereas D and trimming were derived from the DNA. The repertoire holds 450,000 to 500,000 clones, with roughly nine tenths as singletons. The rearrangement joins TRBV27 to TRBJ1-6, with no clear D. The source of this sequence is a woman aged 18-29 years who had recovered from COVID-19. Sequenced sample: PBMCs or T cells enriched from blood (not recorded which). The CDR3 spells CASSPEVAGNSPLHF. CDR3 nucleotide sequence: TGTGCCAGCAGCCCGGAGGTTGCCGGGAATTCACCCCTCCACTTT.